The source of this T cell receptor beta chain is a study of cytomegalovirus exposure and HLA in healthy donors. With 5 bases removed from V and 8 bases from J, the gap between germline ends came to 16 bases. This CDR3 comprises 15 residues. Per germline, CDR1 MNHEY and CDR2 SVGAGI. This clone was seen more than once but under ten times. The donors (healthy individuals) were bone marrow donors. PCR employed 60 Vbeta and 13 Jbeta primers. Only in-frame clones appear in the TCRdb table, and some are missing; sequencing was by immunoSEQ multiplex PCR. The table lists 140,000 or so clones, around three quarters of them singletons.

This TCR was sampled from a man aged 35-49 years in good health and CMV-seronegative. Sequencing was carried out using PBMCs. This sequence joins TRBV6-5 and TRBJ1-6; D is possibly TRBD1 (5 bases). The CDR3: CASSNQRAGYSPLHF. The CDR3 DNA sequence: TGTGCCAGCAGTAATCAAAGGGCAGGGTATTCACCCCTCCACTTT.